The 21 T cell receptor beta chains reported below all come from one sample, sequenced in a study of shared clonotypes between healthy human individuals. Generated by immunoSEQ multiplex PCR, the TCRdb table keeps only in-frame clones and is missing some. The data show about 1.1 million clones, approximately 75% seen once. Sequenced sample: memory CD4+ T cells from PBMCs. This sample's subset: CD45RA-negative fraction. These receptors all come from a man between 18 and 35 years old in good health. Some clones in this sample may be carry-over from other donors' samples.

Note on this clone: At the DNA level, this CDR3 is encoded by other sequences in the same sample as well. This chain connects TRBV10-3 to TRBJ1-1; TRBD1 is a possible D gene (5 bases). The germline V gene has CDR1 ENHRY and CDR2 SYGVKD. V shed 0 bases and J shed 4 bases, with 6 bases lying between them. The CDR3 covers 13 residues. The CDR3 region is CAISESRGTEAFF. CDR3 sequence (DNA): TGTGCCATCAGTGAGTCGAGGGGCACTGAAGCTTTCTTT.

The chain joins TRBV5-1 to TRBJ1-6; 7 nucleotides match TRBD1. Trimming cost V 3 bases and J 6 bases; bases outside gene matches: 3. This CDR3 is built from 14 residues. CDR1 and CDR2 from the germline V gene are SGHRS and YFSETQ. CDR3: CASSSGQPNSPLHF. The CDR3, as DNA: TGCGCCAGCAGCTCGGGACAGCCTAATTCACCCCTCCACTTT. The full variable domain, rest sourced from reference TRBV5-1 and TRBJ1-6, is KAGVTQTPRYLIKTRGQQVTLSCSPISGHRSVSWYQQTPGQGLQFLFEYFSETQRNKGNFPGRFSGRQFSNSRSEMNVSTLELGDSALYLCASSSGQPNSPLHFGNGTRLTVT.

This clone has just one count. V is TRBV9 and J is TRBJ2-5; no clear D gene. Germline V gives CDR1 SGDLS, CDR2 YYNGEE. The CDR3 totals 12 residues. V lost 4 bases, J lost 4 bases, and 8 bases lay in between. The CDR3: CASSPTSETQYF. DNA of the CDR3: TGTGCCAGCAGCCCCACTTCAGAGACCCAGTACTTC.

The gene calls are TRBV6-6 and TRBJ2-1, with TRBD1 identical over 7 bases. The CDR3 runs 15 residues. Trimming removed 6 bases from V and 5 bases from J; junction bases left unmatched: 10. Germline CDR1 reads MNHNY; CDR2 reads SVGAGI (reference sequence). CDR3 amino acids: CASRGRQGTHNEQFF. In DNA, the CDR3 is TGTGCCAGCAGAGGACGACAGGGAACCCACAATGAGCAGTTCTTC.

The V and J genes are TRBV15 and TRBJ1-1; D remains ambiguous. Trimming removed 0 bases from V and 0 bases from J, with 8 bases in between. Germline CDR1 LNHNV, CDR2 YYDKDF (reference sequence). This CDR3 contains 15 residues. The CDR3 sequence is CATSREGSLNTEAFF. In DNA form, the CDR3 reads TGTGCCACCAGCAGAGAGGGCAGCTTGAACACTGAAGCTTTCTTT.

The chain recombines TRBV9 with TRBJ1-5, with 7 bases identical to TRBD1. After removal of 1 base from V and 4 bases from J, the junction contained 2 bases not matched to a gene. This CDR3 is built from 14 residues. Germline-derived CDR1 and CDR2 are SGDLS and YYNGEE. The DNA for the CDR3 is TGTGCCAGCAGCGTATCGGGACAGAATCAGCCCCAGCATTTT. This encodes CASSVSGQNQPQHF.

J is TRBJ1-1 and V is TRBV18; D gene ambiguous. V was pared by 6 bases and J by 3 bases, with 11 bases between. CDR1 KGHSH and CDR2 LQKENI come from the germline V gene. This CDR3 has 13 residues. The chain's CDR3 is CASSPPRDTEAFF. CDR3 nucleotides: TGTGCCAGCTCTCCCCCCCGGGACACTGAAGCTTTCTTT. Variable domain in full (rest from reference TRBV18 and TRBJ1-1): NAGVMQNPRHLVRRRGQEARLRCSPMKGHSHVYWYRQLPEEGLKFMVYLQKENIIDESGMPKERFSAEFPKEGPSILRIQQVVRGDSAAYFCASSPPRDTEAFFGQGTRLTVV.

This clone was picked up a small number of times. The V and J genes are TRBV5-6 and TRBJ2-7; maybe TRBD1 (5 bases). The CDR3 is 16 residues long. V was pared by 0 bases and J by 6 bases, with 19 bases between. The germline V gene encodes CDR1 SGHDT and CDR2 YYEEEE. The CDR3 DNA reads TGTGCCAGCAGCTTGGGGGCACAGGCCCTTCTACGCGAGCAGTACTTC. It translates to CASSLGAQALLREQYF.

The table lists this clone with a count of one. The J gene is TRBJ2-7, the V gene TRBV5-1; D remains unclear. TRBJ2-5 explains the end of the DNA better; the J call may be wrong. Germline CDR1 is SGHRS and CDR2 is YFSETQ. CDR3 length: 15 amino acids. CDR3: CASSFSPSPGETQYF. In DNA, the CDR3 is TGCGCCAGCAGCTTCTCCCCCAGTCCCGGGGAGACCCAGTACTTC.

The sample holds a few counts of this clone. The chain is built from TRBV7-9 and TRBJ2-1; TRBD2 agrees at 7 bases. The CDR3 has 16 residues. V lost 4 bases to trimming and J lost 2 bases; unmatched junction nucleotides: 8. Germline CDR1 reads SEHNR; CDR2 reads FQNEAQ (reference sequence). CDR3 in amino acids: CASSSRVGGTYNEQFF. CDR3 coding DNA: TGTGCCAGCAGCTCCCGGGTGGGGGGGACCTACAATGAGCAGTTCTTC.

V gene TRBV28 combines with J gene TRBJ2-3; TRBD2 aligns across 8 bases. J was trimmed by 3 bases and V by 7 bases; bases with no gene match: 6. The CDR3 is made up of 14 amino acids. The V gene's germline CDR1 is MDHEN and CDR2 SYDVKM. The chain's CDR3 is CASISGGRTDTQYF. In nucleotides, the CDR3 is TGTGCCAGCATCAGTGGCGGGAGGACAGATACGCAGTATTTT.

J is TRBJ2-6 and V is TRBV7-6, with D hard to call. The CDR3 is made up of 15 amino acids. V was trimmed by 5 bases and J by 2 bases, leaving 10 bases between them. CDR1 is SGHVS, CDR2 FNYEAQ, per germline. The CDR3 DNA reads as TGTGCCAGCAGCAACACGGGTCCTGGGGCCAACGTCCTGACTTTC. The encoded protein is CASSNTGPGANVLTF.

This clone showed up just a few times. The chain links TRBV4-1 to TRBJ2-7; 10 nucleotides match TRBD1. CDR1 and CDR2 (germline): MGHRA, YSYEKL. The CDR3 sequence is 16 residues long. V shed 3 bases, J shed 1 base, and the junction held 6 bases outside the gene matches. The CDR3 here is CASSQGPGQGSYEQYF. CDR3 nucleotide sequence: TGCGCCAGCAGCCAGGGACCGGGACAGGGGTCCTACGAGCAGTACTTC.

This rearrangement joins TRBV19 to TRBJ1-2; D not resolved. The germline V gene has CDR1 LNHDA and CDR2 SQIVND (reference sequence). This CDR3 is 16 amino acids long. Between the trimmed V and J ends, which lost 3 bases and 4 bases, there was a span of 18 bases. The CDR3: CASSIGEQRTLYGYTF. In nucleotides, the CDR3 is TGTGCCAGTAGTATCGGGGAGCAGCGGACCCTCTATGGCTACACCTTC.

The CDR3 region is CASSLKAGLETQYF. The DNA for the CDR3 is TGTGCCAGCAGCTTAAAGGCGGGACTAGAGACCCAGTACTTC. V and J are TRBV7-2 and TRBJ2-5; a possible D gene is TRBD2 (6 bases). V lost 2 bases and J 4 bases, leaving 11 bases between the germline ends. Per the germline V gene, CDR1 is SGHTA and CDR2 is FQGNSA. CDR3 length: 14 residues.

The rearrangement links TRBV10-2 to TRBJ1-4; D is undetermined. The CDR3 is made up of 14 amino acids. Trimming stripped 2 bases from V and 10 bases from J, with 14 bases between. The germline gives CDR1 WSHSY, CDR2 SAAADI. In DNA form, the CDR3 reads TGCGCCAGCAGTGAGGATGTAGACGGCCGAAAACTGTTTTTT. This encodes CASSEDVDGRKLFF.

The rearrangement links TRBV5-1 to TRBJ2-2; D is perhaps TRBD1 (6 bases). The V end lost 0 bases, the J end lost 7 bases, and 16 bases lay between the germline ends. Germline CDR1 SGHRS, CDR2 YFSETQ. The CDR3 length is 16 residues. The DNA of the CDR3 is TGCGCCAGCAGCTTGGCCGGGACAACGAGGGGCGGGGAGCTGTTTTTT. Amino acids: CASSLAGTTRGGELFF.

This sequence joins TRBV5-8 and TRBJ2-7; 7 bases are shared with TRBD1. Germline V CDR1 and CDR2: SGHTS, YDEGEE. The V gene end was trimmed by 4 bases and the J gene end by 1 base; junction bases not matched to a gene: 8. This CDR3 has 15 amino acids. The DNA for the CDR3 is TGTGCCAGCAGCCAGACAGGGATCGAGTCCTACGAGCAGTACTTC. This sequence encodes CASSQTGIESYEQYF.

CDR3 bases: TGTGCCCGGGCGGTACCCGCAAGGGGGGAGCAGTACTTC. This encodes CARAVPARGEQYF. The V gene is TRBV30, the J gene TRBJ2-7, with D perhaps matching TRBD1 (6 bases). V lost 8 bases and J 7 bases, leaving 21 bases between the germline ends. This CDR3 has 13 residues. The germline V gene encodes CDR1 GTSNPN and CDR2 SVGIG (reference sequence).

This chain links TRBV11-2 with TRBJ2-2; 8 nucleotides align to TRBD2. V gave up 5 bases and J gave up 4 bases; unmatched junction bases: 6. Germline assignment: CDR1 SGHAT and CDR2 FQNNGV. The CDR3 covers 15 residues. The chain's CDR3 is CASSVPTSATGELFF. In DNA, the CDR3 is TGTGCCAGCAGCGTACCGACTAGCGCCACCGGGGAGCTGTTTTTT.

J is TRBJ2-6 and V is TRBV5-4; D gene ambiguous. The germline V gene has CDR1 SGHNT and CDR2 YYREEE (reference sequence). The length of the CDR3 is 15 residues. V gave up 2 bases and J gave up 1 base, with 7 bases separating them. The CDR3 here is CASSFWDSGANVLTF. CDR3 nucleotides: TGTGCCAGCAGCTTTTGGGATTCTGGGGCCAACGTCCTGACTTTC.